The entry below gives a single T cell receptor (beta chain) sequence along with its context. One entry per CDR3 protein, called by TCRdb with MiXCR from the RT-PCR reads. Among roughly 250,000 distinct CDR3 sequences listed, around an eighth were seen once. This specimen comes from a study of patients and donors after allogeneic stem cell transplantation. Material for sequencing was blood, either unsorted or a sorted T cell fraction (not recorded which). This TCR came from a human donor who was either an allogeneic HSCT recipient or a stem cell or donor lymphocyte infusion donor (not recorded which). It is not recorded whose cells these are; they may come from a transplant donor.

The CDR3 region is CASSEAGYGYTF. In DNA, the CDR3 is TGTGCCAGCAGTGAAGCAGGGTATGGCTACACCTTC. The chain is built from TRBV6-1 and TRBJ1-2, with no clear D. Germline CDR1 is MNHNS and CDR2 is SASEGT. V dropped 0 bases and J dropped 5 bases, with 4 bases sitting between them. The CDR3 covers 12 residues.